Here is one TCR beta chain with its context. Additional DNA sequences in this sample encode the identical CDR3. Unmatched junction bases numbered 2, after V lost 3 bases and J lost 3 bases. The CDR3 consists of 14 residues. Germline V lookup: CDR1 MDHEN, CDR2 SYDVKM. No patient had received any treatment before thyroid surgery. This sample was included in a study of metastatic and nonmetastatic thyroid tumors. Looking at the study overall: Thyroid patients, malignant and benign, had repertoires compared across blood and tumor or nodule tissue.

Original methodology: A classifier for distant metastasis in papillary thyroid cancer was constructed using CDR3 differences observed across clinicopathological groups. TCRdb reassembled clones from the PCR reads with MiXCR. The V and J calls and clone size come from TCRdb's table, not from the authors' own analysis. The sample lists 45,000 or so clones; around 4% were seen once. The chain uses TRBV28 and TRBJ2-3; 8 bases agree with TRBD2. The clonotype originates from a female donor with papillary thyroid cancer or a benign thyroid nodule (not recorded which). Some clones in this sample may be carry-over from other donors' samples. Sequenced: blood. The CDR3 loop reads CASSFVAGTDTQYF. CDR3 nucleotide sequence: TGTGCCAGCAGTTTTGTAGCGGGAACAGATACGCAGTATTTT.